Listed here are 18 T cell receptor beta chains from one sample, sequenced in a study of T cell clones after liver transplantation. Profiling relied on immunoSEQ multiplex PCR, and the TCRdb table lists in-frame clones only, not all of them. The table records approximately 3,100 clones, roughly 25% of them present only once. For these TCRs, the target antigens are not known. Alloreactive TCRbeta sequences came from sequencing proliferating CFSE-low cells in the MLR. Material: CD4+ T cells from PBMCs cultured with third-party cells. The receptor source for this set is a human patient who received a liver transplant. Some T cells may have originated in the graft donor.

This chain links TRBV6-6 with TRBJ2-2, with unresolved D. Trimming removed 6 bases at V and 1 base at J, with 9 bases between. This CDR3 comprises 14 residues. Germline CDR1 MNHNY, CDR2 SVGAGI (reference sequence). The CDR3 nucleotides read TGTGCCAGCAGCTTAAGGCTGAACACCGGGGAGCTGTTTTTT. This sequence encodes CASSLRLNTGELFF.

The CDR3 coding sequence is TGTGCCAGCAGTGTGGAGGTTGTCGGCGCCGGGGAGCTGTTTTTT. Protein: CASSVEVVGAGELFF. This chain uses TRBV6-1 with TRBJ2-2, with D perhaps matching TRBD2 (5 bases). Trimming removed 4 bases from V and 6 bases from J, with 15 bases in between. This CDR3 is built from 15 residues. CDR1 MNHNS and CDR2 SASEGT come from the germline V gene.

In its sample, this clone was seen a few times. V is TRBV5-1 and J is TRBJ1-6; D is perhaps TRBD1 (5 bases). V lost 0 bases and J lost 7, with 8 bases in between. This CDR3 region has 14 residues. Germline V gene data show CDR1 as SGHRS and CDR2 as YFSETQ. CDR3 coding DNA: TGCGCCAGCAGCTTGGCGGGGGTGAATTCACCCCTCCACTTT. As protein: CASSLAGVNSPLHF. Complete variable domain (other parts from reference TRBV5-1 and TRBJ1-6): KAGVTQTPRYLIKTRGQQVTLSCSPISGHRSVSWYQQTPGQGLQFLFEYFSETQRNKGNFPGRFSGRQFSNSRSEMNVSTLELGDSALYLCASSLAGVNSPLHFGNGTRLTVT.

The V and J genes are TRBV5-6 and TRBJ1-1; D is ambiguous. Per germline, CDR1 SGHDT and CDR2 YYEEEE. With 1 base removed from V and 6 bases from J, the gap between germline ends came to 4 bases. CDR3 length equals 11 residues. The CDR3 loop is CASSLRAEAFF. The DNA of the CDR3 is TGTGCCAGCAGCTTGCGAGCTGAAGCTTTCTTT.

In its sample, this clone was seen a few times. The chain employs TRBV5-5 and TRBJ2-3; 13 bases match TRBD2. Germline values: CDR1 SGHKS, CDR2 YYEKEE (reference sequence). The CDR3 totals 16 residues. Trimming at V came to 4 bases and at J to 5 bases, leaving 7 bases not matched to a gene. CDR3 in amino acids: CASSPGLAGAKDTQYF. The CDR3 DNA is TGTGCCAGCAGCCCAGGACTAGCGGGAGCAAAAGATACGCAGTATTTT.

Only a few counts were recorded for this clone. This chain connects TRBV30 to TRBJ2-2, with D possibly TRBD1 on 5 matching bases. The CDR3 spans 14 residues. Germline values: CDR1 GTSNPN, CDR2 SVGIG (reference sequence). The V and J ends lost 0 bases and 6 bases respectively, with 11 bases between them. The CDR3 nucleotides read TGTGCCTGGAGTGTGGCAGGGTGGGCCGGGGAGCTGTTTTTT. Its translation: CAWSVAGWAGELFF.

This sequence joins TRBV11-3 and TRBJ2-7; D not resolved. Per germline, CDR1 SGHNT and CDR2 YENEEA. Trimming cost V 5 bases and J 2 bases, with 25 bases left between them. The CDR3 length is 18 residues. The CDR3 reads CASSRSQFQSGHTYEQYF. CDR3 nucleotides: TGTGCCAGCAGCCGAAGCCAGTTCCAGTCGGGCCATACCTACGAGCAGTACTTC.

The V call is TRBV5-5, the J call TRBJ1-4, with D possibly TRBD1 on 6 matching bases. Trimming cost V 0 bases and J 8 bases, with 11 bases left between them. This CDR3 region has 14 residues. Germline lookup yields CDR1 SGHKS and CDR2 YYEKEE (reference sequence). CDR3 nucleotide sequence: TGTGCCAGCAGCTTGGGACAGGTGAAGGAAAAACTGTTTTTT. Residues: CASSLGQVKEKLFF.

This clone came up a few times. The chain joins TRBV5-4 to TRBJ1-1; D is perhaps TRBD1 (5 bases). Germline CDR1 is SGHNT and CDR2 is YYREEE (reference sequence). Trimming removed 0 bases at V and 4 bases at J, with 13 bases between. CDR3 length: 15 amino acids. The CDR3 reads CASSLAAGSGTEAFF. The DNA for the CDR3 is TGTGCCAGCAGCTTGGCCGCAGGGTCGGGCACTGAAGCTTTCTTT. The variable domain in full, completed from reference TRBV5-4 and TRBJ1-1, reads ETGVTQSPTHLIKTRGQQVTLRCSSQSGHNTVSWYQQALGQGPQFIFQYYREEENGRGNFPPRFSGLQFPNYSSELNVNALELDDSALYLCASSLAAGSGTEAFFGQGTRLTVV.

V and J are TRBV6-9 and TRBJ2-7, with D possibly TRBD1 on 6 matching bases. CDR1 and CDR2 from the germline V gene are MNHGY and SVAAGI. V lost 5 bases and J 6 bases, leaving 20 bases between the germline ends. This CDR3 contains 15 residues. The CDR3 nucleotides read TGTGCCAGCAGTGTCCCGGGGACAAGTAAGAGCGAGCAGTACTTC. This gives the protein CASSVPGTSKSEQYF.

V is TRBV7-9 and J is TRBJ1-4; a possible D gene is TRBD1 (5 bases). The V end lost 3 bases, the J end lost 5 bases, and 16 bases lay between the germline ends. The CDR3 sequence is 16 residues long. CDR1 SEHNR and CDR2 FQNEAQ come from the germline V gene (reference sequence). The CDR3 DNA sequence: TGTGCCAGCAGCTTGGGAACAGGCGGGTTCAATGAAAAACTGTTTTTT. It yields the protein CASSLGTGGFNEKLFF.

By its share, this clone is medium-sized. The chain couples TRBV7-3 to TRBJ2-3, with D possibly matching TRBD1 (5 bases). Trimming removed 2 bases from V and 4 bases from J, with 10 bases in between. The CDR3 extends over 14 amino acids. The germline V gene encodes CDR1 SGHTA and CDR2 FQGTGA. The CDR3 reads CASSLLLGADTQYF. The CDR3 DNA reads TGTGCCAGCAGCTTATTGCTAGGGGCAGATACGCAGTATTTT.

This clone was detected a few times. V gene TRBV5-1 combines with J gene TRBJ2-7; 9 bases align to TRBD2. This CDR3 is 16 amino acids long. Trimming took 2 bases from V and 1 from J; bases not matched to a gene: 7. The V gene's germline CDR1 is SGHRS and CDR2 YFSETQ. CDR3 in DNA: TGCGCCAGCAGCTTTGGCGCGGGGGGGCCGTCCTACGAGCAGTACTTC. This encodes CASSFGAGGPSYEQYF.

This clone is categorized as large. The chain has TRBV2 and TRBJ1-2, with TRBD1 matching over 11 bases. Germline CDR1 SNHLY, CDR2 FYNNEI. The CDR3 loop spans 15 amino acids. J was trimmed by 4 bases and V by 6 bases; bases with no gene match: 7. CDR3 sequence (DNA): TGTGCCAGCAGCCCGGGACAGGGGGTCCCCTATGGCTACACCTTC. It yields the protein CASSPGQGVPYGYTF.

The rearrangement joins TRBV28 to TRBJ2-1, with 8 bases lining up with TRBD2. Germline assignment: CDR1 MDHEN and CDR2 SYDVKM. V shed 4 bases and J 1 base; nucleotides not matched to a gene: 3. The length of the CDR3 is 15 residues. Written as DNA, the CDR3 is TGTGCCAGCAGTTCAACTAGCGGATCCTACAATGAGCAGTTCTTC. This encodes CASSSTSGSYNEQFF.

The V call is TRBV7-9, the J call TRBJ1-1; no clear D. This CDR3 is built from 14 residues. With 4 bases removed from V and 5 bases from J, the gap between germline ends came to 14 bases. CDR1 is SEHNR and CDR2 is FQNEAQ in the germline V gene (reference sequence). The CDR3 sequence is CASSYQSGRTEAFF. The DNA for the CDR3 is TGTGCCAGCAGCTACCAATCGGGCCGGACTGAAGCTTTCTTT.

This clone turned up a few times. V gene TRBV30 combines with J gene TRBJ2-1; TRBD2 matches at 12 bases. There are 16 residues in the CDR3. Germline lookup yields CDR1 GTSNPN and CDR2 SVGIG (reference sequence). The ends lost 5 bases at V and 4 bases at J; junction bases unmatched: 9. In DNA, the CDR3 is TGTGCCTGGGGGGGGTTGACTAGCGGGAGTTACAATGAGCAGTTCTTC. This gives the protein CAWGGLTSGSYNEQFF.

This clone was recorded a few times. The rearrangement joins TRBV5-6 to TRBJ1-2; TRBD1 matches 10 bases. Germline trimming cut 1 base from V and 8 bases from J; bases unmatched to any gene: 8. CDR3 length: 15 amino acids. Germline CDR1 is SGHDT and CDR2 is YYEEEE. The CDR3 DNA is TGTGCCAGCAGCTTGACCGGGACAGGGGTCGGCGGCTACACCTTC. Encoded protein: CASSLTGTGVGGYTF.